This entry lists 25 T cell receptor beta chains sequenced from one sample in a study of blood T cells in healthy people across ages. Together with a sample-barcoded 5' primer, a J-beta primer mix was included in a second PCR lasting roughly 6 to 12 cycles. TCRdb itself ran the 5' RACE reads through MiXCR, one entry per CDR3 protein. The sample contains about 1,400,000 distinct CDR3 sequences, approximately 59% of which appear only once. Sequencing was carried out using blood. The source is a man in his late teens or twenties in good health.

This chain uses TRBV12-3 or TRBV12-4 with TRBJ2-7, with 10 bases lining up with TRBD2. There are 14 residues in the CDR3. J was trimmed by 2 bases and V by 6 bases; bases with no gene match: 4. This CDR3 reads CASSWSGRAYEQYF. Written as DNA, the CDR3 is TGTGCCAGCAGCTGGAGCGGGAGGGCCTACGAGCAGTACTTC.

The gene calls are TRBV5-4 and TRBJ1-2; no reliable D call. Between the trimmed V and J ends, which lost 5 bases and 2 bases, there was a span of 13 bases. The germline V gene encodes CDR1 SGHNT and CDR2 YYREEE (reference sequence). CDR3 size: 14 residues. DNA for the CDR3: TGTGCCAGCAGAGGAAGGACGGCCAACTATGGCTACACCTTC. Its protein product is CASRGRTANYGYTF.

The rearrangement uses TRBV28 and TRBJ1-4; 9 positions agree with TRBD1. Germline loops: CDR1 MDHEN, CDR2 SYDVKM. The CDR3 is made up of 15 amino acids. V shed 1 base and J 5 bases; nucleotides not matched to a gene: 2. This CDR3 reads CASSLLGQGNEKLFF. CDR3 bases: TGTGCCAGCAGTTTATTGGGACAGGGAAATGAAAAACTGTTTTTT.

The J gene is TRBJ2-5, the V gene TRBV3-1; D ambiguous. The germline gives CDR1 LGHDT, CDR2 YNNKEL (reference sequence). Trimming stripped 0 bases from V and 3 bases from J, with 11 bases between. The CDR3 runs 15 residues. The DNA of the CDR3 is TGTGCCAGCAGCCAAGATGGTACTGAGAAAGAGACCCAGTACTTC. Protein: CASSQDGTEKETQYF.

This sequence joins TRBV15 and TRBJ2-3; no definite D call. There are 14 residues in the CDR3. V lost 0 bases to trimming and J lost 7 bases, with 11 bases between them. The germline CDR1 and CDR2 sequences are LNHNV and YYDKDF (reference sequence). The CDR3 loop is CATSRDFAVNTQYF. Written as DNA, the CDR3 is TGTGCCACCAGCAGAGATTTTGCAGTTAATACGCAGTATTTT.

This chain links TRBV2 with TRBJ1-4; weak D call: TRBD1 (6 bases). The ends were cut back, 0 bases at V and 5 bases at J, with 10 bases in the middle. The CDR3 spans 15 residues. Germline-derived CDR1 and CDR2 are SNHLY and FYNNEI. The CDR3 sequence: CASSEAQGFNEKLFF. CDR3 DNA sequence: TGTGCCAGCAGTGAAGCGCAGGGGTTCAATGAAAAACTGTTTTTT. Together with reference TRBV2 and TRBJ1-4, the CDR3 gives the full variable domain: EPEVTQTPSHQVTQMGQEVILRCVPISNHLYFYWYRQILGQKVEFLVSFYNNEISEKSEIFDDQFSVERPDGSNFTLKIRSTKLEDSAMYFCASSEAQGFNEKLFFGSGTQLSVL.

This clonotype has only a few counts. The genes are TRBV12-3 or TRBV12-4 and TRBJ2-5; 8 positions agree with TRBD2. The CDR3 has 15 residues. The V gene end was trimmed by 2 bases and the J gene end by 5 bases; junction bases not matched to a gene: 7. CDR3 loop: CASSLTGGAGETQYF. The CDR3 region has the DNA TGTGCCAGCAGTTTAACCGGGGGGGCGGGTGAGACCCAGTACTTC.

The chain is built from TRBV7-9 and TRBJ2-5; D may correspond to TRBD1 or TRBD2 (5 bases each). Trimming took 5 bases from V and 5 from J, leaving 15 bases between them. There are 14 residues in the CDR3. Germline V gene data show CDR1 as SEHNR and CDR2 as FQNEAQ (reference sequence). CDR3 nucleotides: TGTGCCAGCAGCCCCGCGTGGGGACGCGAGACCCAGTACTTC. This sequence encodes CASSPAWGRETQYF.

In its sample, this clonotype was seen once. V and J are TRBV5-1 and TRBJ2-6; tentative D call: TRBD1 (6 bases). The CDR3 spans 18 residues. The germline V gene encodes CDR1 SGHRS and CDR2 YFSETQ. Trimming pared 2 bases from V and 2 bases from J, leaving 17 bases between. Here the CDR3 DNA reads TGCGCCAGCAGCTTCGAACAGGGACCGACCGCTGGGGCCAACGTCCTGACTTTC. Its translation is CASSFEQGPTAGANVLTF.

The CDR3 bases are TGTGCCAGCAGCCCCGGGGATCCCTACGAGCAGTACTTC. Its translation: CASSPGDPYEQYF. The chain recombines TRBV9 with TRBJ2-7; tentatively, D is TRBD2 (5 bases). There are 13 residues in the CDR3. Trimming removed 4 bases from V and 2 bases from J, with 10 bases in between. Per the germline V gene, CDR1 is SGDLS and CDR2 is YYNGEE.

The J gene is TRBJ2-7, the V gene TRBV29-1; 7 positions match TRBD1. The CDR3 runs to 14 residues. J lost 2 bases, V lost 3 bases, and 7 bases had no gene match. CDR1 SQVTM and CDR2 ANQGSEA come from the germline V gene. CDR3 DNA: TGCAGCGTTGAGGGGGACAGAACCCCCTACGAGCAGTACTTC. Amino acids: CSVEGDRTPYEQYF.

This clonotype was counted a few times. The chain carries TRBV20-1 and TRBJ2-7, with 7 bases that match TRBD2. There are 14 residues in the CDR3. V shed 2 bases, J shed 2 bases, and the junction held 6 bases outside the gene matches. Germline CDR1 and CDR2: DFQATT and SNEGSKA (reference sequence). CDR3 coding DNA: TGCAGTGCTAGACGGGACTATGGGACCTACGAGCAGTACTTC. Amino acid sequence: CSARRDYGTYEQYF.

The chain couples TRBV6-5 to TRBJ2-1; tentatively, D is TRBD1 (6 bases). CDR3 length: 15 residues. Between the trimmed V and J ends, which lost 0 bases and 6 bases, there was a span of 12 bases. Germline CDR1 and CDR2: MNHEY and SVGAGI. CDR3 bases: TGTGCCAGCAGTTACTCGAGGGCACAGGGCAATGAGCAGTTCTTC. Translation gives CASSYSRAQGNEQFF.

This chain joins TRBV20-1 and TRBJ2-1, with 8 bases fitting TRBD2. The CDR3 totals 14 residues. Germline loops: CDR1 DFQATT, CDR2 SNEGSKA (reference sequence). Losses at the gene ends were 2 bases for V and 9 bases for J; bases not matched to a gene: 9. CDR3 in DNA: TGCAGTGCTAGATCCCCGTTAGCGGGAAGTGAGCAGTTCTTC. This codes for CSARSPLAGSEQFF.

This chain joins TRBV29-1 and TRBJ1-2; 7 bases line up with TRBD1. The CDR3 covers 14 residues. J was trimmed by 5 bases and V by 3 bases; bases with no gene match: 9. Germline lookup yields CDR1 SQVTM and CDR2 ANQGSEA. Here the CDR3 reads CSVERGLAKYGYTF. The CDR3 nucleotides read TGCAGCGTTGAGAGGGGGCTTGCGAAATATGGCTACACCTTC.

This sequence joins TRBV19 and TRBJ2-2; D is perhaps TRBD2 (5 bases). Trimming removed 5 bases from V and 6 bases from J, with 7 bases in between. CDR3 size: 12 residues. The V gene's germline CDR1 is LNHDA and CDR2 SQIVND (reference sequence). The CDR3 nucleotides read TGTGCCAGTAGTCCTAGCCCCGGGGAGCTGTTTTTT. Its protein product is CASSPSPGELFF. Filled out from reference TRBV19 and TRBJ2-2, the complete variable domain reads DGGITQSPKYLFRKEGQNVTLSCEQNLNHDAMYWYRQDPGQGLRLIYYSQIVNDFQKGDIAEGYSVSREKKESFPLTVTSAQKNPTAFYLCASSPSPGELFFGEGSRLTVL.

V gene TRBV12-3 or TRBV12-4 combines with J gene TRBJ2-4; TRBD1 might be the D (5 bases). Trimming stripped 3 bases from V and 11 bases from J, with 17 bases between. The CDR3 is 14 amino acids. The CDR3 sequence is CASSFGASPLVQYF. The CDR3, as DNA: TGTGCCAGCAGTTTTGGGGCCTCCCCGTTGGTTCAGTACTTC.

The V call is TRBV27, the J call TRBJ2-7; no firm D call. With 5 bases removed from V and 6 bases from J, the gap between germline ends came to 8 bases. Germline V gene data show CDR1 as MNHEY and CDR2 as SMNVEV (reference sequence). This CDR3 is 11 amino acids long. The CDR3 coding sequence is TGTGCCAGCAGTCCCCCGCGCGAGCAGTACTTC. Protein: CASSPPREQYF.

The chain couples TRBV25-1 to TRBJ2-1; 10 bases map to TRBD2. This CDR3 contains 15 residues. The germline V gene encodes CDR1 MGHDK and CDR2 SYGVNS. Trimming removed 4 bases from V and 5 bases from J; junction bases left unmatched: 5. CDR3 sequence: CASSGLAGVHNEQFF. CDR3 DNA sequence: TGTGCCAGCAGTGGGCTAGCGGGAGTCCACAATGAGCAGTTCTTC.

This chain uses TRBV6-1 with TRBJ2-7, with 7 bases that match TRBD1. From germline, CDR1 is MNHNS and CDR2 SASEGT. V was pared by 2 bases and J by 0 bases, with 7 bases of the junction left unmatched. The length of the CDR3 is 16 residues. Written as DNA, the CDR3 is TGTGCCAGCAGTGAACCTAGGACAGGCGTCTCCTACGAGCAGTACTTC. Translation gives CASSEPRTGVSYEQYF.

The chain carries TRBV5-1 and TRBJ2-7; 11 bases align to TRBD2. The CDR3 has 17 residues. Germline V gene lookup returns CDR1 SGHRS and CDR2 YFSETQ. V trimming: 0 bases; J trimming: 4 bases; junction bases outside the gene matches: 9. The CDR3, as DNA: TGCGCCAGCAGCTTGGATATTAGCGGGGGGGCCGCGTACGAGCAGTACTTC. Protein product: CASSLDISGGAAYEQYF. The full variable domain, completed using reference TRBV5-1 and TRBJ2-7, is KAGVTQTPRYLIKTRGQQVTLSCSPISGHRSVSWYQQTPGQGLQFLFEYFSETQRNKGNFPGRFSGRQFSNSRSEMNVSTLELGDSALYLCASSLDISGGAAYEQYFGPGTRLTVT.

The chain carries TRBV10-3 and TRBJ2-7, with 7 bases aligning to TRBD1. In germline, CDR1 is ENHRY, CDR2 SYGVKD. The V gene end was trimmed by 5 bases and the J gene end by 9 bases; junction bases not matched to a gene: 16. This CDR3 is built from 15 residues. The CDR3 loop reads CAISRGRDSPQRQYF. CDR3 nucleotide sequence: TGTGCCATCAGTCGAGGCCGGGACAGCCCTCAAAGGCAGTACTTC.

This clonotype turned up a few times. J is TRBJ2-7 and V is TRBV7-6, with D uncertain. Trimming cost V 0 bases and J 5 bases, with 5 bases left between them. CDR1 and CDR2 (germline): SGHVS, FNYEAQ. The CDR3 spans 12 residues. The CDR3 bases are TGTGCCAGCAGCTTAGCTTTCCACGAGCAGTACTTC. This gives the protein CASSLAFHEQYF.

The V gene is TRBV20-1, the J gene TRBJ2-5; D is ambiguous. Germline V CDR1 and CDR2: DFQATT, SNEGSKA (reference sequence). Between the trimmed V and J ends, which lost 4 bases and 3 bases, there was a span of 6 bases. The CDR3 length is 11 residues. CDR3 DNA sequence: TGCAGTGCTACCAGAGAAGAGACCCAGTACTTC. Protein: CSATREETQYF.

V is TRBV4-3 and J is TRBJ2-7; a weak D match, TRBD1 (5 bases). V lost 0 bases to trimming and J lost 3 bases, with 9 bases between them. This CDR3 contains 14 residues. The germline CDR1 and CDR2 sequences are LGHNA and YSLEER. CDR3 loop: CASSQDRQLYEQYF. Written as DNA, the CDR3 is TGCGCCAGCAGCCAAGATCGACAGCTCTACGAGCAGTACTTC.